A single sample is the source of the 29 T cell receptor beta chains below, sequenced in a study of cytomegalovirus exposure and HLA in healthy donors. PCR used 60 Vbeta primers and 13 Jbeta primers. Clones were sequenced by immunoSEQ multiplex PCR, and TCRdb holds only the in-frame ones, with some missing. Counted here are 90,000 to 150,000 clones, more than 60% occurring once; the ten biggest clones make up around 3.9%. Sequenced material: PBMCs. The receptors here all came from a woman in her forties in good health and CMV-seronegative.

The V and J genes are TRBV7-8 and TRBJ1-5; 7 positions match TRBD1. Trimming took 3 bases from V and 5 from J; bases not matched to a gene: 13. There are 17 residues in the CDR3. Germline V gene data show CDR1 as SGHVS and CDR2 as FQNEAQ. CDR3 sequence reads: CASSFFWARGSHQPQHF. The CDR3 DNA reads TGTGCCAGCAGCTTTTTTTGGGCCAGGGGGAGCCATCAGCCCCAGCATTTT.

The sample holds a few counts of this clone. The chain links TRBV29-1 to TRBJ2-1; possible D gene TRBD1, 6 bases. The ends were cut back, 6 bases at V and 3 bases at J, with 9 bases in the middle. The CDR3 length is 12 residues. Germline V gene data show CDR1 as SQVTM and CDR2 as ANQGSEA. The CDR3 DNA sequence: TGCAGCGTCTCCAGGGGCTACAATGAGCAGTTCTTC. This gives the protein CSVSRGYNEQFF.

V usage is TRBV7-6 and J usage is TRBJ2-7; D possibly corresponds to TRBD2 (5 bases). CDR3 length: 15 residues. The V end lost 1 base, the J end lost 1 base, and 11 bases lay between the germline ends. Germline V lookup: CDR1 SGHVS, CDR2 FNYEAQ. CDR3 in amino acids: CASSLGAWESYEQYF. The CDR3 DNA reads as TGTGCCAGCAGCTTAGGGGCCTGGGAGTCCTACGAGCAGTACTTC. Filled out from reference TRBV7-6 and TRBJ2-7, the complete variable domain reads GAGVSQSPRYKVTKRGQDVALRCDPISGHVSLYWYRQALGQGPEFLTYFNYEAQQDKSGLPNDRFSAERPEGSISTLTIQRTEQRDSAMYRCASSLGAWESYEQYFGPGTRLTVT.

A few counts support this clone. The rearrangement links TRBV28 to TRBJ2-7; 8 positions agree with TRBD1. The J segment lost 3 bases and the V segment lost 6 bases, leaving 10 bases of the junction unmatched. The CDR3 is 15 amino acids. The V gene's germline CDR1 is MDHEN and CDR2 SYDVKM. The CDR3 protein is CASSIPRTGSYEQYF. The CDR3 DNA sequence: TGTGCCAGCAGCATTCCTCGGACAGGGAGCTACGAGCAGTACTTC.

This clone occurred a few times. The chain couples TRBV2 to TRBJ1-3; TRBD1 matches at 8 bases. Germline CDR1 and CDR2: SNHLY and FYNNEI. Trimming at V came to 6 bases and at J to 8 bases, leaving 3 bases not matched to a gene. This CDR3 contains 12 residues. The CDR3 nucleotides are TGTGCCAGCAGCGACAGGGGCCACACCATATATTTT. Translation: CASSDRGHTIYF.

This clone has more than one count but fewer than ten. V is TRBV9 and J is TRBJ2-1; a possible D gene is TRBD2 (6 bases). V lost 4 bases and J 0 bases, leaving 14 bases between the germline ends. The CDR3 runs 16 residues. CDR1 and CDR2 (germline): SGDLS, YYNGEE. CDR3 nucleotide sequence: TGTGCCAGCAGCCCGAGCGGGTGGAGCTCCTACAATGAGCAGTTCTTC. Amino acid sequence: CASSPSGWSSYNEQFF.

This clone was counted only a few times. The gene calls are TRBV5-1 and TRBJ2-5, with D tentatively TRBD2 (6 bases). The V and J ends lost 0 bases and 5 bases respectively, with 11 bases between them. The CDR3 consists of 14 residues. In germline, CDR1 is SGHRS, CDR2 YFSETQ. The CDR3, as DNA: TGCGCCAGCAGCTTGGGAGGTCGGGGGGAGACCCAGTACTTC. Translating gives CASSLGGRGETQYF.

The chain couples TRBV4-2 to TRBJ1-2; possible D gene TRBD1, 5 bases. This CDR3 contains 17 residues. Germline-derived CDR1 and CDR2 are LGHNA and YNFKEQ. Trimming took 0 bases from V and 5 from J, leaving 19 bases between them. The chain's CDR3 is CASSQDNYRDLEYGYTF. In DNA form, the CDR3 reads TGTGCCAGCAGCCAAGATAATTACCGGGACTTGGAGTATGGCTACACCTTC.

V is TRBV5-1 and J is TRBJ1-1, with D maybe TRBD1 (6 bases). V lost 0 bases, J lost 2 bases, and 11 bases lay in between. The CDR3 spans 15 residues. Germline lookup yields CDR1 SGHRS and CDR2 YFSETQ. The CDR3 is CASSLEGGGNTEAFF. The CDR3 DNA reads TGCGCCAGCAGCTTGGAGGGCGGGGGCAACACTGAAGCTTTCTTT.

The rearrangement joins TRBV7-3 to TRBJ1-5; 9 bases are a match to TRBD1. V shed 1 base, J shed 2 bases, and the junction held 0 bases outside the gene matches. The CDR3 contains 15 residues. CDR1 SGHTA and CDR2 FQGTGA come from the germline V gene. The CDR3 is CASSLNRGRNQPQHF. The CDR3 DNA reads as TGTGCCAGCAGCTTAAACAGGGGGCGCAATCAGCCCCAGCATTTT.

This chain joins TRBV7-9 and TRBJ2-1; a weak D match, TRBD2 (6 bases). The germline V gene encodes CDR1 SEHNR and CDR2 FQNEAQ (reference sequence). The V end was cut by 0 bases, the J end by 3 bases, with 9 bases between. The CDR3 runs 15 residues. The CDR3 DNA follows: TGTGCCAGCAGCTTAGCCCTGGGACTCTACAATGAGCAGTTCTTC. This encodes CASSLALGLYNEQFF.

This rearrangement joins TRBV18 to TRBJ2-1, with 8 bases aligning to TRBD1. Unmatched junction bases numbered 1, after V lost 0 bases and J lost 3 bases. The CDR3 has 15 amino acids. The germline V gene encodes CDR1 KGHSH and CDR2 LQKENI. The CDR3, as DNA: TGTGCCAGCTCACCACCAACAGGGGGCTACAATGAGCAGTTCTTC. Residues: CASSPPTGGYNEQFF.

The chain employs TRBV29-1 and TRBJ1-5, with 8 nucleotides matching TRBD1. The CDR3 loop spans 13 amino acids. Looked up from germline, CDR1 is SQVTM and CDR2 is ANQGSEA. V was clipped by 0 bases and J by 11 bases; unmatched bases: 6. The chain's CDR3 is CSVEETGAEAQHF. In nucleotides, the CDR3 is TGCAGCGTTGAAGAGACAGGGGCGGAGGCCCAGCATTTT. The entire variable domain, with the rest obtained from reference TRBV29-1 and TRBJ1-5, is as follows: SAVISQKPSRDICQRGTSLTIQCQVDSQVTMMFWYRQQPGQSLTLIATANQGSEATYESGFVIDKFPISRPNLTFSTLTVSNMSPEDSSIYLCSVEETGAEAQHFGDGTRLSIL.

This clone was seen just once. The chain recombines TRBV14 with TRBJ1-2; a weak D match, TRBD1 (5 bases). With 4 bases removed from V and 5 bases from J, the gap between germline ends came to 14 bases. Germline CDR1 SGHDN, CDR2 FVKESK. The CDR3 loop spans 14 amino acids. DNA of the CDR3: TGTGCCAGCAGCCTTGGCGACAGCATTTATGGCTACACCTTC. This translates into CASSLGDSIYGYTF.

CDR3 nucleotides: TGCGCCAGCAGCAGAGGACAGGGGCAAGGCTACACCTTC. Translated: CASSRGQGQGYTF. The chain combines TRBV5-1 with TRBJ1-2; 9 bases fit TRBD1. Germline lookup yields CDR1 SGHRS and CDR2 YFSETQ. This CDR3 is built from 13 residues. Trimming removed 4 bases from V and 8 bases from J; junction bases left unmatched: 6.

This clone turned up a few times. The CDR3: CASSLGIQGGEQYF. DNA for the CDR3: TGTGCCAGCAGCTTAGGTATACAGGGGGGCGAGCAGTACTTC. V is TRBV11-2 and J is TRBJ2-7; 8 bases line up with TRBD1. Trimming cost V 1 base and J 6 bases; bases outside gene matches: 5. This CDR3 has 14 residues. Germline CDR1 SGHAT, CDR2 FQNNGV. Together with reference TRBV11-2 and TRBJ2-7, the CDR3 gives the full variable domain: EAGVAQSPRYKIIEKRQSVAFWCNPISGHATLYWYQQILGQGPKLLIQFQNNGVVDDSQLPKDRFSAERLKGVDSTLKIQPAKLEDSAVYLCASSLGIQGGEQYFGPGTRLTVT.

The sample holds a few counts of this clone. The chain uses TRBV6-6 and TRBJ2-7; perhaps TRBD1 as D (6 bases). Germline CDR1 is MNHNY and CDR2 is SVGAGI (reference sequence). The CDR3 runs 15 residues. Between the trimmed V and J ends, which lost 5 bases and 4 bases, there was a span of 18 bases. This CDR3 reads CASSGPGTTVYEQYF. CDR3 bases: TGTGCCAGCAGTGGCCCCGGGACAACTGTTTACGAGCAGTACTTC.

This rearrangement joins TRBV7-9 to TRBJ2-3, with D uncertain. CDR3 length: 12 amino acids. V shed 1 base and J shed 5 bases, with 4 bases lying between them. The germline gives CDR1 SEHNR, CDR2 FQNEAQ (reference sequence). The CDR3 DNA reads TGTGCCAGCAGCTTAGTCGGAGATACGCAGTATTTT. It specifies CASSLVGDTQYF. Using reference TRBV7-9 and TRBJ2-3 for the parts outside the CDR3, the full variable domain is DTGVSQNPRHKITKRGQNVTFRCDPISEHNRLYWYRQTLGQGPEFLTYFQNEAQLEKSRLLSDRFSAERPKGSFSTLEIQRTEQGDSAMYLCASSLVGDTQYFGPGTRLTVL.

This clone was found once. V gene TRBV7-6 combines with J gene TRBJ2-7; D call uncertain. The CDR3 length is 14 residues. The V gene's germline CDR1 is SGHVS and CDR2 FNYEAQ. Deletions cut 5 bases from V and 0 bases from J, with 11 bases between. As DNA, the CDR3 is TGTGCCAGCAGCCTTAGCCAGAACTCCTACGAGCAGTACTTC. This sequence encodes CASSLSQNSYEQYF.

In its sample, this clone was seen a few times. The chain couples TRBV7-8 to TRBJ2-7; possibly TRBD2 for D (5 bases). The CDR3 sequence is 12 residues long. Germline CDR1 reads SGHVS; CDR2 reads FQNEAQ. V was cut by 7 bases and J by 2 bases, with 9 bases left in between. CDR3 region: CASIGVAYEQYF. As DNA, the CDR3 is TGTGCCAGCATCGGGGTCGCCTACGAGCAGTACTTC. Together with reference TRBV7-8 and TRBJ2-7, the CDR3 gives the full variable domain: GAGVSQSPRYKVAKRGQDVALRCDPISGHVSLFWYQQALGQGPEFLTYFQNEAQLDKSGLPSDRFFAERPEGSVSTLKIQRTQQEDSAVYLCASIGVAYEQYFGPGTRLTVT.

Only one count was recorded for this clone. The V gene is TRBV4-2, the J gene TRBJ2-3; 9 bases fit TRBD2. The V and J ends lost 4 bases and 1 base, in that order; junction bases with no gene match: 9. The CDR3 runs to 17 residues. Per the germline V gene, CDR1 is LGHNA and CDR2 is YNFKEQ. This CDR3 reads CASSPRKVAGGTDTQYF. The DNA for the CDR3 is TGTGCCAGCAGCCCGAGGAAGGTAGCGGGGGGCACAGATACGCAGTATTTT.

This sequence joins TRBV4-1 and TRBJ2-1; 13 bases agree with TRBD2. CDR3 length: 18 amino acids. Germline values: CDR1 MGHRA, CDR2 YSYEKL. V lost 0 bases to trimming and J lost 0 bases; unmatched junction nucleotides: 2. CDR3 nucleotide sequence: TGCGCCAGCAGCCAAGATAGGACTAGCGGGAGCTCCTACAATGAGCAGTTCTTC. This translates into CASSQDRTSGSSYNEQFF.

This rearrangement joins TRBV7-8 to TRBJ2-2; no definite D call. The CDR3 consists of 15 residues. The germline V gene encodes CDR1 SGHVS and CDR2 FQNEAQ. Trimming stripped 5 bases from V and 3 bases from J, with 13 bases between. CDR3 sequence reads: CASSPLLYHTGELFF. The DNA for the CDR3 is TGTGCCAGCAGCCCACTCCTCTATCACACCGGGGAGCTGTTTTTT.

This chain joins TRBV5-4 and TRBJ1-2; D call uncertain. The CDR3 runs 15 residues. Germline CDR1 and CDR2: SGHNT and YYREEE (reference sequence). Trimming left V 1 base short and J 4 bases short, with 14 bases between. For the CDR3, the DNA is TGTGCCAGCAGCTTGATTACAGTGGGCTCCTATGGCTACACCTTC. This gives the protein CASSLITVGSYGYTF.

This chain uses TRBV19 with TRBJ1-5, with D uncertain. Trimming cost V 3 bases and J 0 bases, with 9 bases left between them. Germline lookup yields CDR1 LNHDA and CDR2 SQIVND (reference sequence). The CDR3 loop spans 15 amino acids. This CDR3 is CASSMYSPSNQPQHF. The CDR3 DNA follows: TGTGCCAGTAGTATGTACAGCCCTAGCAATCAGCCCCAGCATTTT. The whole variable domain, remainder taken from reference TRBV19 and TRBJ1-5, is DGGITQSPKYLFRKEGQNVTLSCEQNLNHDAMYWYRQDPGQGLRLIYYSQIVNDFQKGDIAEGYSVSREKKESFPLTVTSAQKNPTAFYLCASSMYSPSNQPQHFGDGTRLSIL.

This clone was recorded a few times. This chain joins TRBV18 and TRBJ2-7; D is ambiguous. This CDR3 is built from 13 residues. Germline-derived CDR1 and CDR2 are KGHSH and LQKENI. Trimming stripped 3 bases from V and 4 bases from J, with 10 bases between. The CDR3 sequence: CASSPLGSYEQYF. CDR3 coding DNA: TGTGCCAGCTCACCCCTAGGCTCGTACGAGCAGTACTTC.

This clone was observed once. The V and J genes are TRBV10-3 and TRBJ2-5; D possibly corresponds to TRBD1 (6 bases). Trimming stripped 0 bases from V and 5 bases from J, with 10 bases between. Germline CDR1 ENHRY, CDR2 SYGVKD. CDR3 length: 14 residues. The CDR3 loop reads CAISESAGAETQYF. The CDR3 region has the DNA TGTGCCATCAGTGAGTCCGCAGGGGCTGAGACCCAGTACTTC.

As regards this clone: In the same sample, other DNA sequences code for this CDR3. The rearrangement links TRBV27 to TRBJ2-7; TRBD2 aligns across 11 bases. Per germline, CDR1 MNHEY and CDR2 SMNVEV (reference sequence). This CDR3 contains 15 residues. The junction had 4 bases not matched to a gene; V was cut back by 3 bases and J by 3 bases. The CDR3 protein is CASSFGTSGNYEQYF. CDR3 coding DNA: TGTGCCAGCAGTTTTGGGACTAGCGGAAACTACGAGCAGTACTTC.

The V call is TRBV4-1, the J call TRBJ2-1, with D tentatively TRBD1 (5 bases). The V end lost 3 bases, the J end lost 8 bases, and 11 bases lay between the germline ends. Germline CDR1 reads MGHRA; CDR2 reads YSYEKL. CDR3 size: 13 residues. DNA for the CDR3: TGCGCCAGCAGCCAGGCCCAAGGGGATGAGCAGTTCTTC. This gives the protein CASSQAQGDEQFF.